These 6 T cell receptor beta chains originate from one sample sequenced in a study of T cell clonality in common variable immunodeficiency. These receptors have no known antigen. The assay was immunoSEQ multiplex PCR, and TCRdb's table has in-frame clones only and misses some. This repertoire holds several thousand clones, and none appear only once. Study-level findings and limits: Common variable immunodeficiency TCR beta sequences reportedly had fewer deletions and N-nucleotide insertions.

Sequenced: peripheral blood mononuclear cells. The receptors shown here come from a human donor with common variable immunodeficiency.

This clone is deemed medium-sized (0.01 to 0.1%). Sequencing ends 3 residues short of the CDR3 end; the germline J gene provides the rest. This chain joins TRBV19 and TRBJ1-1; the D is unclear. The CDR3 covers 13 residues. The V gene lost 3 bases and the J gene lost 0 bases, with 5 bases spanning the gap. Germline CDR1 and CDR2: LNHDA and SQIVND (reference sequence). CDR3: CASSIRVNTEAFF. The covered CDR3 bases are TGTGCCAGTAGTATCCGGGTGAACACTGAA.

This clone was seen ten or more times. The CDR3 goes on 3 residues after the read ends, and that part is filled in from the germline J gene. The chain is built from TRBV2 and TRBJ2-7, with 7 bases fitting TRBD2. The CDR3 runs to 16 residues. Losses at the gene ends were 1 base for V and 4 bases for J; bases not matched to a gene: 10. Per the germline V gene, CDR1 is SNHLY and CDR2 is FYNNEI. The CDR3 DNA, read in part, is TGTGCCAGCAGTGAAGTAAAGTTGGCGGGGGATTACGAG. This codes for CASSEVKLAGDYE. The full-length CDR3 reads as CASSEVKLAGDYEQYF. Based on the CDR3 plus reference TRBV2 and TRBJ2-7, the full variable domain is EPEVTQTPSHQVTQMGQEVILRCVPISNHLYFYWYRQILGQKVEFLVSFYNNEISEKSEIFDDQFSVERPDGSNFTLKIRSTKLEDSAMYFCASSEVKLAGDYEQYFGPGTRLTVT.

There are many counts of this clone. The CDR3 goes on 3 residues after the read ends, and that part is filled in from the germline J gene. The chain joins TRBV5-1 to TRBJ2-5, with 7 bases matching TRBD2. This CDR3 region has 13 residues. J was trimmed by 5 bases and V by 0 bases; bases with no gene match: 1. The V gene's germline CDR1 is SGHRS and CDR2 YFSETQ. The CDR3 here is CASSLAGGETQYF. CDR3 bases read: TGCGCCAGCAGCTTGGCCGGGGGGGAGACC. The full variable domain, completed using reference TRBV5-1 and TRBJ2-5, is KAGVTQTPRYLIKTRGQQVTLSCSPISGHRSVSWYQQTPGQGLQFLFEYFSETQRNKGNFPGRFSGRQFSNSRSEMNVSTLELGDSALYLCASSLAGGETQYFGPGTRLLVL.

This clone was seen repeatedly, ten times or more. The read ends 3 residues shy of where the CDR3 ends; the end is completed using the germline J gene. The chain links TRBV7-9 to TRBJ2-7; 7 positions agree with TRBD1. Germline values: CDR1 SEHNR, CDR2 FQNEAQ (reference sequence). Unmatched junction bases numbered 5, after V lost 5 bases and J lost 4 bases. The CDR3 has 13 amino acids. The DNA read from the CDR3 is TGTGCCAGCAGCCCCCGGGACAGATACGAG. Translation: CASSPRDRYE. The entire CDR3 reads CASSPRDRYEQYF. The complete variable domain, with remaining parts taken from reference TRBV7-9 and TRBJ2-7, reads DTGVSQNPRHKITKRGQNVTFRCDPISEHNRLYWYRQTLGQGPEFLTYFQNEAQLEKSRLLSDRFSAERPKGSFSTLEIQRTEQGDSAMYLCASSPRDRYEQYFGPGTRLTVT.

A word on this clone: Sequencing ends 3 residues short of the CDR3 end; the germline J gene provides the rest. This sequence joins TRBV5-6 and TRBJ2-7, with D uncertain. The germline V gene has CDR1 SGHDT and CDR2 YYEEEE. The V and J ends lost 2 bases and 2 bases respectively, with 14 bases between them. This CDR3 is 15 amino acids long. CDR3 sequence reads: CASSFLPLHPYEQYF. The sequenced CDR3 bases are TGTGCCAGCAGCTTCCTACCCCTCCATCCCTACGAG.

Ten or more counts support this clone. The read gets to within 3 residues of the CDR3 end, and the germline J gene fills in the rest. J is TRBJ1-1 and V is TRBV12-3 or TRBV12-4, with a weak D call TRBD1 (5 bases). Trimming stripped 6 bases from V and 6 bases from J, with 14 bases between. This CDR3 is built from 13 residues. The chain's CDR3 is CASRTAKVAEAFF. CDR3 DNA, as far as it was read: TGTGCCAGCAGGACAGCAAAGGTCGCTGAA.